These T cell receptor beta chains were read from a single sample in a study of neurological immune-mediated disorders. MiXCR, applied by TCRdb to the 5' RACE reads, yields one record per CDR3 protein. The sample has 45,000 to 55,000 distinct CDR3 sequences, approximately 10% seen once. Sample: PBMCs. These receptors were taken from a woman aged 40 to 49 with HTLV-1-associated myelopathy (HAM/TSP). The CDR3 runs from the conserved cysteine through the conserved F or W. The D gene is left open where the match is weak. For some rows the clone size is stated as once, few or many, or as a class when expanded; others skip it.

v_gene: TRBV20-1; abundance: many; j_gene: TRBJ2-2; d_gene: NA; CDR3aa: CSVKGASNTGELFF; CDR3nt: TGCAGTGTAAAAGGAGCGTCGAACACCGGGGAGCTGTTTTTT
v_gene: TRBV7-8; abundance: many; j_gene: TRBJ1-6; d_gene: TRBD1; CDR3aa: CASSSRQGYNSPLHF; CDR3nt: TGTGCCAGCAGCTCACGACAGGGATATAATTCACCCCTCCACTTT
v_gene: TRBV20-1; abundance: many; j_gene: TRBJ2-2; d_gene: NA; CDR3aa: CSARDWRNGELFF; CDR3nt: TGCAGTGCTAGAGATTGGCGGAACGGGGAGCTGTTTTTT
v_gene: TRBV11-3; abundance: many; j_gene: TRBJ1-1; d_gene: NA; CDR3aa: CASSLGSRSEAFF; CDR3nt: TGTGCCAGCAGCTTAGGGTCACGCAGTGAAGCTTTCTTT
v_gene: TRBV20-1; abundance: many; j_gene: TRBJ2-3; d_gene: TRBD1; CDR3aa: CSASPTGSTDTQYF; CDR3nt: TGCAGTGCTAGCCCGACAGGGAGCACAGATACGCAGTATTTT
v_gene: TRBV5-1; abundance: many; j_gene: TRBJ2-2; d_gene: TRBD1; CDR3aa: CASSFDRVITGELFF; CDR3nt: TGCGCCAGCAGCTTCGACAGGGTGATCACCGGGGAGCTGTTTTTT
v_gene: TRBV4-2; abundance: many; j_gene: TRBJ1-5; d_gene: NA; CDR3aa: CASSPLSDNQPQHF; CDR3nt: TGTGCCAGCAGCCCCCTATCGGACAATCAGCCCCAGCATTTT
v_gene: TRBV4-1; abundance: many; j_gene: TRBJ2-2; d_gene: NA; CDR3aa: CASSQVLQGGTGELFF; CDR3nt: TGCGCCAGCAGCCAAGTTTTACAGGGAGGCACCGGGGAGCTGTTTTTT
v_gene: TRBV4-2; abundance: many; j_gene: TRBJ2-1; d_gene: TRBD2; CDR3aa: CASSQVSGGNNEQFF; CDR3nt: TGTGCCAGCAGCCAAGTTAGCGGGGGGAACAATGAGCAGTTCTTC
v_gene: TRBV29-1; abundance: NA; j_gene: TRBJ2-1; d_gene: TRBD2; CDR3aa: CSVGLAGGKKQFF; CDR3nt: TGCAGCGTTGGACTAGCGGGGGGGAAGAAGCAGTTCTTC
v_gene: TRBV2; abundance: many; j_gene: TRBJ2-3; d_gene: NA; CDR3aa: CASSSGLTDTQYF; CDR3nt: TGTGCCAGCAGTAGCGGGCTCACAGATACGCAGTATTTT
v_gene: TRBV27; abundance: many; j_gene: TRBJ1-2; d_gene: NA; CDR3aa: CASSLTATRGYYGYTF; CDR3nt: TGTGCCAGCAGCCTGACAGCGACCCGAGGCTACTATGGCTACACCTTC
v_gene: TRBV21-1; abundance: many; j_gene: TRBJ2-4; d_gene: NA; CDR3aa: CASSSRGVAKNIQYF; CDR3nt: TGTGCCAGCAGCTCCCGAGGGGTAGCCAAAAACATTCAGTACTTC
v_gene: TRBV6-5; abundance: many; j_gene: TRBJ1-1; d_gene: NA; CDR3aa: CASRIQRGSTEAFF; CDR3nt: TGTGCCAGCAGGATACAAAGGGGGTCAACTGAAGCTTTCTTT
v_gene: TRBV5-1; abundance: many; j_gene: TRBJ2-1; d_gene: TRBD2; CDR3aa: CASSFRGDLYNEQFF; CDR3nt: TGCGCCAGCAGCTTTCGGGGGGACCTCTACAATGAGCAGTTCTTC